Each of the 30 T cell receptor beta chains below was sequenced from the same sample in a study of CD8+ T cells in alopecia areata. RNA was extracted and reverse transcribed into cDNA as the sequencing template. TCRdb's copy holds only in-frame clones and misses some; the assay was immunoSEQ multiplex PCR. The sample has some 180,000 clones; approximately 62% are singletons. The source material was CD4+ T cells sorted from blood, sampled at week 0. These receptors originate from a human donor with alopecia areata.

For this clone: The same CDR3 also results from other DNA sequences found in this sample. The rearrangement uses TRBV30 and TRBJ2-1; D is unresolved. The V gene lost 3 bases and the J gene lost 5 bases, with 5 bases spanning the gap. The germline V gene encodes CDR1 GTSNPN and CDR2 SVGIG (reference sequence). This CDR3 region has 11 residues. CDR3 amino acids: CAWSRNNEQFF. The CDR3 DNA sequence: TGTGCCTGGAGCCGAAACAATGAGCAGTTCTTC.

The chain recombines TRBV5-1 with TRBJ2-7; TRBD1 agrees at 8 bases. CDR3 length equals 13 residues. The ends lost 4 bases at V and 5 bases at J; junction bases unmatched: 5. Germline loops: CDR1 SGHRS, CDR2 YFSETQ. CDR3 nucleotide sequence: TGCGCCAGCAGCCAAGGACAGGGCAACGAGCAGTACTTC. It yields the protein CASSQGQGNEQYF.

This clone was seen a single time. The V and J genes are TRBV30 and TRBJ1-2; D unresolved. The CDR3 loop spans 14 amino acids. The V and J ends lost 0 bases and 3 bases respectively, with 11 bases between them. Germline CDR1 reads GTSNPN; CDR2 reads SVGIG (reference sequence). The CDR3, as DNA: TGTGCCTGGAGTGTTGGATCGTTGGACTATGGCTACACCTTC. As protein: CAWSVGSLDYGYTF.

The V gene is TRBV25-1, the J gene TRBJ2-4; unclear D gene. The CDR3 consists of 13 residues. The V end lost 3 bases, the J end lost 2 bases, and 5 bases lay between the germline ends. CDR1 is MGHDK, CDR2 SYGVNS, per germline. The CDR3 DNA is TGTGCCAGCAGTGATGAAACCAAAAACATTCAGTACTTC. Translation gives CASSDETKNIQYF.

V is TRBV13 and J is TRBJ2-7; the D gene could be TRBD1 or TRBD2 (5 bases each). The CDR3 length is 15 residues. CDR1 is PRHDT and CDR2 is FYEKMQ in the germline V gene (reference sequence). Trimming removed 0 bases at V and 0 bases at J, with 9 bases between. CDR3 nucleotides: TGTGCCAGCAGCTTAGGGCTCGGGGCCTCCTACGAGCAGTACTTC. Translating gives CASSLGLGASYEQYF. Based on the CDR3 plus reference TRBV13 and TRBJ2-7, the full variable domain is AAGVIQSPRHLIKEKRETATLKCYPIPRHDTVYWYQQGPGQDPQFLISFYEKMQSDKGSIPDRFSAQQFSDYHSELNMSSLELGDSALYFCASSLGLGASYEQYFGPGTRLTVT.

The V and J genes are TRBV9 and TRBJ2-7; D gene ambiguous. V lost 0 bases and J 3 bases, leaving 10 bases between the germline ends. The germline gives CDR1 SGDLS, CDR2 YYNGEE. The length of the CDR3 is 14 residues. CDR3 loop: CASSVDPRNYEQYF. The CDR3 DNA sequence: TGTGCCAGCAGCGTAGATCCCAGAAACTACGAGCAGTACTTC.

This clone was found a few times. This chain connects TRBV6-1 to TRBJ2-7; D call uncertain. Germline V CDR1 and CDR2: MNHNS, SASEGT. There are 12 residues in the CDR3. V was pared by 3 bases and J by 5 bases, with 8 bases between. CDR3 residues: CASSEAVNEQYF. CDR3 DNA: TGTGCCAGCAGTGAGGCGGTCAACGAGCAGTACTTC.

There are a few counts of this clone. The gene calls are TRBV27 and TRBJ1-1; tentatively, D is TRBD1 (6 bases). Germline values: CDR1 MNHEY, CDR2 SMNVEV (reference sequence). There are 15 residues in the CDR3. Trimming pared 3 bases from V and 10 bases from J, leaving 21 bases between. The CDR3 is CASSFGGQGSSSAFF. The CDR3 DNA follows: TGTGCCAGCAGTTTTGGCGGGCAGGGGTCTTCTTCAGCTTTCTTT.

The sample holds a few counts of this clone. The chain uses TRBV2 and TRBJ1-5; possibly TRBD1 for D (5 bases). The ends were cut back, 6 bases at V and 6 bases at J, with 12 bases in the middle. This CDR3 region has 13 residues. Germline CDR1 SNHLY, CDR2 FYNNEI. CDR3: CASRSGTGQPQHF. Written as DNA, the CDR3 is TGTGCCAGCAGAAGTGGGACTGGTCAGCCCCAGCATTTT.

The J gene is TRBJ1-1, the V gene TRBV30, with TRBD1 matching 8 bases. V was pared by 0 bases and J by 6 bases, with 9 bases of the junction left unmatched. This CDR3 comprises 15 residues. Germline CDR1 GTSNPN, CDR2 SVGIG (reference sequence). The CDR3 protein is CAWSVRTGGYAEAFF. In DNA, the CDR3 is TGTGCCTGGAGTGTTCGTACAGGGGGGTACGCTGAAGCTTTCTTT.

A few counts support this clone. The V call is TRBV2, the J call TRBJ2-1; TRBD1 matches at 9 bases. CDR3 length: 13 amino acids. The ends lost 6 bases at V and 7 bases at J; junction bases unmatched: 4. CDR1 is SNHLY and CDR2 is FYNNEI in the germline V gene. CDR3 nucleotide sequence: TGTGCCAGCAGCGGGGACAGGGAAAATGAGCAGTTCTTC. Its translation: CASSGDRENEQFF.

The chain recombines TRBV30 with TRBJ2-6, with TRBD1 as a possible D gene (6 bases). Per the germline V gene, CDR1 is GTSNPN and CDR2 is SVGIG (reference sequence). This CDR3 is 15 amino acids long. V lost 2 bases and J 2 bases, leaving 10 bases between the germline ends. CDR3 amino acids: CAWSYRTAGANVLTF. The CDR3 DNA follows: TGTGCCTGGAGTTACCGGACAGCTGGGGCCAACGTCCTGACTTTC.

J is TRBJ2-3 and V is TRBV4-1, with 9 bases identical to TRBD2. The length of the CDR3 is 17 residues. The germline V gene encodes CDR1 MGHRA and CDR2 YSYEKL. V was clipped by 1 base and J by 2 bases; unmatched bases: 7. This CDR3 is CASSQVGSGGPTDTQYF. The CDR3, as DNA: TGCGCCAGCAGCCAAGTGGGGAGCGGGGGGCCCACAGATACGCAGTATTTT.

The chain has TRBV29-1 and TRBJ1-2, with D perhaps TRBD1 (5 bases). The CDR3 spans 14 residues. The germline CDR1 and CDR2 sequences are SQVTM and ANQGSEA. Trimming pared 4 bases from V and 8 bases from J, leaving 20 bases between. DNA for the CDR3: TGCAGCGTTGGCGCAGGGACCCCCGGAGGAGGCTACACCTTC. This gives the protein CSVGAGTPGGGYTF.

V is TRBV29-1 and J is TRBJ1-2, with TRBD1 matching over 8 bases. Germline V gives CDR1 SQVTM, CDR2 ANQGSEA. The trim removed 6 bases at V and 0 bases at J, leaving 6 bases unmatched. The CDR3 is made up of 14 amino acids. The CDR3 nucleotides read TGCAGCGTGTCCGGGGACAGGCCTAACTATGGCTACACCTTC. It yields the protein CSVSGDRPNYGYTF. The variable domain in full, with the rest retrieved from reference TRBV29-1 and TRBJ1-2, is SAVISQKPSRDICQRGTSLTIQCQVDSQVTMMFWYRQQPGQSLTLIATANQGSEATYESGFVIDKFPISRPNLTFSTLTVSNMSPEDSSIYLCSVSGDRPNYGYTFGSGTRLTVV.

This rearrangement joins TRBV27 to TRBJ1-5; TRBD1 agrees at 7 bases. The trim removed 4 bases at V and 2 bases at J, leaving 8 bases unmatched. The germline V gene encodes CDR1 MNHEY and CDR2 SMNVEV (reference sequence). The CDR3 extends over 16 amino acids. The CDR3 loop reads CASSSRGSGGNQPQHF. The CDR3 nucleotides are TGTGCCAGCAGTTCCAGGGGGAGTGGAGGCAATCAGCCCCAGCATTTT.

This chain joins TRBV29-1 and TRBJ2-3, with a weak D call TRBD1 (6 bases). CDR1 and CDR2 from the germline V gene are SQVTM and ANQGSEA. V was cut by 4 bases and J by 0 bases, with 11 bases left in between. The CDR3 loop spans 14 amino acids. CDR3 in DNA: TGCAGCGTTGCGGACAGCCATAGCACAGATACGCAGTATTTT. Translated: CSVADSHSTDTQYF.

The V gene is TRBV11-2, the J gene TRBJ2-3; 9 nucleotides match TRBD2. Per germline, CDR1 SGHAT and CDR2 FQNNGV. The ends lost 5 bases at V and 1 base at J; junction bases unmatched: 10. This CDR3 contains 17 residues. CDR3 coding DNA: TGTGCCAGCAGCCCCGCCCGGCGGGGGGGCCGCACAGATACGCAGTATTTT. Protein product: CASSPARRGGRTDTQYF.

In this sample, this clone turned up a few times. The CDR3 DNA sequence: TGTGCCAGTTCGGGACAAGAAAATTCACCCCTCCACTTT. It specifies CASSGQENSPLHF. This chain links TRBV15 with TRBJ1-6; a weak D match, TRBD1 (6 bases). This CDR3 has 13 residues. Germline V gives CDR1 LNHNV, CDR2 YYDKDF (reference sequence). V was pared by 10 bases and J by 7 bases, with 14 bases between.

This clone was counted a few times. CDR3 residues: CASSQDLLSTDTQYF. Written as DNA, the CDR3 is TGTGCCAGCAGCCAAGATCTCCTAAGCACAGATACGCAGTATTTT. This chain connects TRBV4-2 to TRBJ2-3; D unresolved. Looked up from germline, CDR1 is LGHNA and CDR2 is YNFKEQ. V lost 0 bases and J 0 bases, leaving 7 bases between the germline ends. This CDR3 spans 15 amino acids.

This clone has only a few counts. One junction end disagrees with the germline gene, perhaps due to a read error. CDR3 sequence (DNA): TGCAGCGTCGATGATCATGTTTTT. This encodes CSVDDHVF. The rearrangement uses TRBV29-1 and TRBJ1-1; D gene uncertain. Germline assignment: CDR1 SQVTM and CDR2 ANQGSEA. The CDR3 is made up of 8 amino acids. Together with reference TRBV29-1 and TRBJ1-1, the CDR3 gives the full variable domain: SAVISQKPSRDICQRGTSLTIQCQVDSQVTMMFWYRQQPGQSLTLIATANQGSEATYESGFVIDKFPISRPNLTFSTLTVSNMSPEDSSIYLCSVDDHVFGQGTRLTVV.

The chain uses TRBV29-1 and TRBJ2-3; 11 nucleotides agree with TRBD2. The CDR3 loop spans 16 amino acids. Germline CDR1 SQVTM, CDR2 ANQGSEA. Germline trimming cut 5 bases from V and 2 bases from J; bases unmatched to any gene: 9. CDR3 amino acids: CSVYAGTSGTTDTQYF. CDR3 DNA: TGCAGCGTTTATGCCGGGACTAGCGGAACCACAGATACGCAGTATTTT.

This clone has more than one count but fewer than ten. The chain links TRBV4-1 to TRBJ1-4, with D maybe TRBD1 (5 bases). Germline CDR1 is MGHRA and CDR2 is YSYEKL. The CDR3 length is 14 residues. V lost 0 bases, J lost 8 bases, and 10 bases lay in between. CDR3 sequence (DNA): TGCGCCAGCAGCCAAGATACGGGGGGAGAAAAACTGTTTTTT. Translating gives CASSQDTGGEKLFF.

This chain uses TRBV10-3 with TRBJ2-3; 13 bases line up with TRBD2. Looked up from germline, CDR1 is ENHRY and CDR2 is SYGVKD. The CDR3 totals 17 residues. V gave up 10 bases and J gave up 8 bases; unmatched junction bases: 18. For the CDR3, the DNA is TGTGCCACCAAACCCGGGACTAGCGGGGTGGCCGCGGGTACGCAGTATTTT. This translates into CATKPGTSGVAAGTQYF.

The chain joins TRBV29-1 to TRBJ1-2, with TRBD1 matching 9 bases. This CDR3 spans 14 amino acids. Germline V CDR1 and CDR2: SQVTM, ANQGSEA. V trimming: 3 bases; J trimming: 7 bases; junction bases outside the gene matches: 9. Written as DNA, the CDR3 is TGCAGCGTTGACGAGCCGGGACAGGGTAGTGGCTACACCTTC. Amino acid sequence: CSVDEPGQGSGYTF. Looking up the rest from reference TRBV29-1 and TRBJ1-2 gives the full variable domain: SAVISQKPSRDICQRGTSLTIQCQVDSQVTMMFWYRQQPGQSLTLIATANQGSEATYESGFVIDKFPISRPNLTFSTLTVSNMSPEDSSIYLCSVDEPGQGSGYTFGSGTRLTVV.

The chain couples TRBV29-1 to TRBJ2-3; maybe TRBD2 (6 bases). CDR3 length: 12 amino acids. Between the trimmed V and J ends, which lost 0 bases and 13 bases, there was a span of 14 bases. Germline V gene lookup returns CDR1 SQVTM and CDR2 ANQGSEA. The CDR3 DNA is TGCAGCGTTGAAGAGGGGGGTCTTAGAAAGTATTTT. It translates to CSVEEGGLRKYF.

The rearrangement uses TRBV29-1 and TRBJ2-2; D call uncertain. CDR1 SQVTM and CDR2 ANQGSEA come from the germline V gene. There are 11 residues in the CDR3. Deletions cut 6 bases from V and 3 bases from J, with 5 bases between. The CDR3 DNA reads TGCAGCGTCCAATACACCGGGGAGCTGTTTTTT. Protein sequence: CSVQYTGELFF.

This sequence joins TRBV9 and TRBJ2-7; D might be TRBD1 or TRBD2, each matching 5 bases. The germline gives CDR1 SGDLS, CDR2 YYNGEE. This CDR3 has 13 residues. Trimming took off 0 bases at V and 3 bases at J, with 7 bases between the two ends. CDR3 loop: CASSVGDGYEQYF. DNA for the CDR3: TGTGCCAGCAGCGTAGGGGACGGCTACGAGCAGTACTTC.

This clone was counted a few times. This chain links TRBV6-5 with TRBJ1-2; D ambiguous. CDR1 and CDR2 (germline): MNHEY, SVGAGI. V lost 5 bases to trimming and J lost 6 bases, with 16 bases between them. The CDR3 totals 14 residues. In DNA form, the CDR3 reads TGTGCCAGCAGTCGCAAATTTATTGGGAATGGCTACACCTTC. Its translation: CASSRKFIGNGYTF.

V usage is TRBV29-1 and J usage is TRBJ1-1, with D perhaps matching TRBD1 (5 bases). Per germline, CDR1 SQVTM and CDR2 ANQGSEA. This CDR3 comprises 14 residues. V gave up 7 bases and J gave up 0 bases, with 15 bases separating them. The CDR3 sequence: CSARRGEMNTEAFF. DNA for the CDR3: TGCAGCGCCCGGCGAGGGGAGATGAACACTGAAGCTTTCTTT. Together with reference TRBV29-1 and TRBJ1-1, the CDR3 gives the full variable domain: SAVISQKPSRDICQRGTSLTIQCQVDSQVTMMFWYRQQPGQSLTLIATANQGSEATYESGFVIDKFPISRPNLTFSTLTVSNMSPEDSSIYLCSARRGEMNTEAFFGQGTRLTVV.